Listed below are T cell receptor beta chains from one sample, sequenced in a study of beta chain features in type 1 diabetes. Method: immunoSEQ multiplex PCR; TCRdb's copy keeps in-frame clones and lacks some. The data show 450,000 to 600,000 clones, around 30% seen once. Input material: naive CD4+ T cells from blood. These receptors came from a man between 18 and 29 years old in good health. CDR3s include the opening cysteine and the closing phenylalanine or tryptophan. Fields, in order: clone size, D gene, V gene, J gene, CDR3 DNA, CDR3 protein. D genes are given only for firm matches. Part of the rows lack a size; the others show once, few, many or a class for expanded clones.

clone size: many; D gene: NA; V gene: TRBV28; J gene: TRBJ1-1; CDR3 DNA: TGTGCCAGCATCCCTACAGGCCGGGAGCGGGACACTGAAGCTTTCTTT; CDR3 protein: CASIPTGRERDTEAFF
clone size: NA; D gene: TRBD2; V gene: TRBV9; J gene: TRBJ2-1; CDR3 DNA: TGTGCCAGCAGCTCCAGCGGGAGAGCTAATTTCTACAATGAGCAGTTCTTC; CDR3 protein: CASSSSGRANFYNEQFF
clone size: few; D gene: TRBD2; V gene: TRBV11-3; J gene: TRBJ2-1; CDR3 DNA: TGTGCCAGCAGCTTAGTACCCTCTAGCGGGAGTTACAATGAGCAGTTCTTC; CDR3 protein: CASSLVPSSGSYNEQFF
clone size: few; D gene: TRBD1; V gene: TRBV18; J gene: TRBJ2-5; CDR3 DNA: TGTGCCAGCTCACACGGGACAGGGGAAGAGACCCAGTACTTC; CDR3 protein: CASSHGTGEETQYF
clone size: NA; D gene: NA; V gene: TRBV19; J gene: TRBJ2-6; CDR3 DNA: TGTGCCAGTAGGATCTCTGGGGCCAACGTCCTGACTTTC; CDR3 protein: CASRISGANVLTF
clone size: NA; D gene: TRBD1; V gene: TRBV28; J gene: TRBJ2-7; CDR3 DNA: TGTGCCAGCAGTTTGACAGGGACGGGCGAGCAGTACTTC; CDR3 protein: CASSLTGTGEQYF
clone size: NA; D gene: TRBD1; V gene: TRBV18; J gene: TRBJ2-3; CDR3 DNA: TGTGCCAGCTCGGGGGACAGGCGCACCACAGATACGCAGTATTTT; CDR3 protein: CASSGDRRTTDTQYF
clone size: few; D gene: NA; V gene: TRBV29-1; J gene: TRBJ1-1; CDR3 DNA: TGCAGCGTTTCCGAGTCGGTTCCTGAAGCTTTCTTT; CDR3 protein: CSVSESVPEAFF
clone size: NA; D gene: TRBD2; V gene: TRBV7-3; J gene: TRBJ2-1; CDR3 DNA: TGTGCCAGCAGCTCCTTGGGGCGGGAGTACCACAATGAGCAGTTCTTC; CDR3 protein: CASSSLGREYHNEQFF
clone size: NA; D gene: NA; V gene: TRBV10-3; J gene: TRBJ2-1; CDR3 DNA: TGTGCCATCAGTGAGTCGAGCGACTCACACAATGAGCAGTTCTTC; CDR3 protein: CAISESSDSHNEQFF
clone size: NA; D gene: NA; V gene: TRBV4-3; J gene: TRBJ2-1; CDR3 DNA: TGCGCCAGCAGCCAAGTCGTAGGAGACTACAATGAGCAGTTCTTC; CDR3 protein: CASSQVVGDYNEQFF
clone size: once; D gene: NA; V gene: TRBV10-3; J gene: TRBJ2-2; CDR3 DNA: TGTGCCATCAGTGATGGGTTCCCGGGGACCGGGGAGCTGTTTTTT; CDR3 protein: CAISDGFPGTGELFF
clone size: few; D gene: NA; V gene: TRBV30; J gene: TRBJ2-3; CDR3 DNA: TGTGCCTGGAGCCAAACATCTATGGGTAGCGGCACAGATACGCAGTATTTT; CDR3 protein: CAWSQTSMGSGTDTQYF
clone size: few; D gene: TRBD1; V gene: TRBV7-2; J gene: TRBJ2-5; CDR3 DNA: TGTGCCAGCAGCTACCGGACAGGGGGACAGACCCAGTACTTC; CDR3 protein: CASSYRTGGQTQYF
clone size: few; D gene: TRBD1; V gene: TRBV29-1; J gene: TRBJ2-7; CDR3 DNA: TGCAGCGTGGTTAGGACAGGGAGCTCACCCTACGAGCAGTACTTC; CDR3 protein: CSVVRTGSSPYEQYF
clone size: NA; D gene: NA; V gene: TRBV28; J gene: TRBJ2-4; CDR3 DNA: TGTGCCAGCTTCTGGACAGGAGGGAACATTCAGTACTTC; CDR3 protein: CASFWTGGNIQYF
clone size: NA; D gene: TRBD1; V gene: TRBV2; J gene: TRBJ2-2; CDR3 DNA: TGTGCCAGCAGTAGGGACAGAAACACCGGGGAGCTGTTTTTT; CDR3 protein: CASSRDRNTGELFF
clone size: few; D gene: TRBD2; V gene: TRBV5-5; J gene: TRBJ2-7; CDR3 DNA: TGTGCCAGCAGCTGGACTAGCTTCGAGCAGTACTTC; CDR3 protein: CASSWTSFEQYF
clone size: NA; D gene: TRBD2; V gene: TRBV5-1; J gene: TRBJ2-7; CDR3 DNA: TGCGCCAGCAGAGCGGGAGATATCTACGAGCAGTACTTC; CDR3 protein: CASRAGDIYEQYF
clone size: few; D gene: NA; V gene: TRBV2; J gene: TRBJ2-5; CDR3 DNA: TGTGCCAGCAGTCGGGTAGTCCAAGAGACCCAGTACTTC; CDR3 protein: CASSRVVQETQYF
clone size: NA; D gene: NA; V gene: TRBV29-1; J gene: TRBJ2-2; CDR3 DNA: TGCAGCGTTGGGCGGGACACCGGGGAGCTGTTTTTT; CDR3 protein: CSVGRDTGELFF
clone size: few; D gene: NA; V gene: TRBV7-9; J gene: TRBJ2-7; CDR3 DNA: TGTGCCAGCAGCCCCGCCAGCGACTCCTCCTACGAGCAGTACTTC; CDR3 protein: CASSPASDSSYEQYF
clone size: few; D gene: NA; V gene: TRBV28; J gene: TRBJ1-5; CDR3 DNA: TGTGCCAGCAGCCTTCTCATCAATCAGCCCCAGCATTTT; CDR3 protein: CASSLLINQPQHF
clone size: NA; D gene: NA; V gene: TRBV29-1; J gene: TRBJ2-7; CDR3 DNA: TGCAGCGTTGGGACTGGGGTTTTCACCTACGAGCAGTACTTC; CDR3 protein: CSVGTGVFTYEQYF
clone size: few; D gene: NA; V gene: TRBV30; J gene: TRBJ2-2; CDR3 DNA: TGTGCCTGGAGTGGGAGGTGGGAGACCGGGGAGCTGTTTTTT; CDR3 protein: CAWSGRWETGELFF
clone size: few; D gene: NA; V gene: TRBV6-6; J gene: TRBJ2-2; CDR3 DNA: TGTGCCAGCAGTTACCTCGCAGGGGACACCGGGGAGCTGTTTTTT; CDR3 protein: CASSYLAGDTGELFF
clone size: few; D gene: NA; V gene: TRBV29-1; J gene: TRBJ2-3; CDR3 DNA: TGCAGCGTTGGTAGGACAGCTCTGAGCACAGATACGCAGTATTTT; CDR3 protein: CSVGRTALSTDTQYF
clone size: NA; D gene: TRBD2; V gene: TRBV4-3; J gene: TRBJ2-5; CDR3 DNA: TGCGCCAGCAGCCAAGACGGGCTAGCGGGAGAGACCCAGTACTTC; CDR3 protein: CASSQDGLAGETQYF
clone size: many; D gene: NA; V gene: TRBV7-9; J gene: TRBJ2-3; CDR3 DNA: TGTGCCAGCAGCTTAGCAGATACGCAGTATTTT; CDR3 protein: CASSLADTQYF
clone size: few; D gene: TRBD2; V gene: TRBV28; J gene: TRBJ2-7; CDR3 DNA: TGTGCCAGCAGTTTATTGGGACTAGCGGGACCTTACGAGCAGTACTTC; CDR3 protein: CASSLLGLAGPYEQYF
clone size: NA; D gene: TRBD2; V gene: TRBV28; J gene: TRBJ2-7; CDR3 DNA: TGTGCCAGCAGTCCCACCCGAGGTAGCGGGAGATGGTTCTCCGAGCAGTACTTC; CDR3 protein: CASSPTRGSGRWFSEQYF
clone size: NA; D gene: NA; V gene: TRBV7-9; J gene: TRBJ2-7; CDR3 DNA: TGTGCCAGCAGCTTATCTCCCCGGCATGCTGGTAACGAGCAGTACTTC; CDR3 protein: CASSLSPRHAGNEQYF